A single sample gave rise to the 24 T cell receptor beta chains below, sequenced in a study of shared T cell receptors in the human thymus. The data were produced by immunoSEQ multiplex PCR, yet TCRdb's version contains in-frame clones alone and is incomplete. In the table there are 540,000 or so clones, approximately 80% of which are singletons. This sample was also put to use in a study of human thymus T cells.

What was sequenced was thymocytes. These receptor sequences come from a boy less than two years old with a congenital heart defect.

The chain links TRBV13 to TRBJ1-2; 7 bases are a match to TRBD1. CDR1 and CDR2 (germline): PRHDT, FYEKMQ (reference sequence). The CDR3 extends over 13 amino acids. V dropped 5 bases and J dropped 8; count of bases not matched to a gene: 8. Here the CDR3 reads CASSPIGGKGYTF. CDR3 in DNA: TGTGCCAGCAGCCCAATAGGGGGCAAGGGCTACACCTTC.

This clone showed up just a few times. This sample includes further DNA sequences coding for the same CDR3. The chain recombines TRBV23-1 with TRBJ2-7; 8 bases agree with TRBD1. TRBV23-1 is an ORF; its function is uncertain. The CDR3 has 16 amino acids. V was clipped by 4 bases and J by 4 bases; unmatched bases: 12. The CDR3 nucleotides are TGCGCCAGCAGTCCAAATCAGGGGGCTTATTTGTACGAGCAGTACTTC. Translation gives CASSPNQGAYLYEQYF.

The J gene is TRBJ2-7, the V gene TRBV7-9, with 10 bases fitting TRBD1. Germline V lookup: CDR1 SEHNR, CDR2 FQNEAQ (reference sequence). Trimming took 6 bases from V and 6 from J; bases not matched to a gene: 14. The length of the CDR3 is 16 residues. The CDR3 bases are TGTGCCAGCAGTTATCTCCCGGGACAGGGGCCTCGCGAGCAGTACTTC. Encoded protein: CASSYLPGQGPREQYF.

J is TRBJ2-7 and V is TRBV7-9; 11 bases fit TRBD2. The CDR3 loop spans 18 amino acids. Trimming took 5 bases from V and 2 from J; bases not matched to a gene: 14. CDR1 is SEHNR, CDR2 FQNEAQ, per germline (reference sequence). CDR3 sequence reads: CASSTRPPSSGGTYEQYF. The CDR3, as DNA: TGTGCCAGCAGCACCCGCCCCCCCTCTAGCGGGGGGACCTACGAGCAGTACTTC.

This rearrangement joins TRBV11-2 to TRBJ1-1; the D is unclear. Trimming took 3 bases from V and 0 from J, leaving 8 bases between them. The CDR3 is made up of 14 amino acids. Germline assignment: CDR1 SGHAT and CDR2 FQNNGV. The CDR3 here is CASSFGRLNTEAFF. The CDR3 DNA follows: TGTGCCAGCAGCTTTGGCAGGTTGAACACTGAAGCTTTCTTT.

In nucleotides, the CDR3 is TGTGCCAGCAGCTTAGGTACTAGCGGGAGGGCCATCGGGGAGCTGTTTTTT. Encoded protein: CASSLGTSGRAIGELFF. The chain couples TRBV11-3 to TRBJ2-2, with 13 bases lining up with TRBD2. The ends lost 1 base at V and 7 bases at J; junction bases unmatched: 6. The CDR3 extends over 17 amino acids. The germline V gene has CDR1 SGHNT and CDR2 YENEEA.

The chain employs TRBV11-3 and TRBJ2-1; TRBD2 matches at 14 bases. With V trimmed by 5 bases and J by 12 bases, 6 bases remained unmatched. The CDR3 is made up of 14 amino acids. From germline, CDR1 is SGHNT and CDR2 YENEEA. The CDR3 reads CASSPGLAGEGQFF. The CDR3 region has the DNA TGTGCCAGCAGCCCGGGACTAGCGGGGGAGGGGCAGTTCTTC.

The chain is built from TRBV5-8 and TRBJ2-7; 14 nucleotides align to TRBD2. From germline, CDR1 is SGHTS and CDR2 YDEGEE. V shed 4 bases and J 4 bases; nucleotides not matched to a gene: 4. The CDR3 is made up of 15 amino acids. The CDR3 nucleotides read TGTGCCAGCAGCGCCGGACTAGCGGGAGGATACGAGCAGTACTTC. Its protein product is CASSAGLAGGYEQYF.

The chain employs TRBV10-2 and TRBJ2-7, with D unresolved. The CDR3 spans 14 residues. V lost 4 bases and J lost 7, with 17 bases in between. Germline loops: CDR1 WSHSY, CDR2 SAAADI. The CDR3 bases are TGCGCCAGCAGTGCGGAGAGGTGGGTGGAAGAGCAGTACTTC. This translates into CASSAERWVEEQYF.

The gene calls are TRBV5-1 and TRBJ2-7; 12 bases are a match to TRBD2. The CDR3 spans 17 residues. V lost 2 bases, J lost 7 bases, and 13 bases stayed unmatched. Germline values: CDR1 SGHRS, CDR2 YFSETQ. As DNA, the CDR3 is TGCGCCAGCAGCTTCCGGATGGGCGAACTAGCGGGGGGTGAGCAGTACTTC. Its protein product is CASSFRMGELAGGEQYF.

The chain recombines TRBV27 with TRBJ2-1, with 8 bases matching TRBD2. Germline-derived CDR1 and CDR2 are MNHEY and SMNVEV (reference sequence). The junction had 11 bases not matched to a gene; V was cut back by 5 bases and J by 5 bases. This CDR3 region has 16 residues. CDR3 DNA sequence: TGTGCCAGCAGTCCCCCAGCGGGAGAGGGGCACAATGAGCAGTTCTTC. It translates to CASSPPAGEGHNEQFF.

The chain uses TRBV10-3 and TRBJ2-2; 10 nucleotides match TRBD2. J was trimmed by 4 bases and V by 8 bases; bases with no gene match: 13. This CDR3 comprises 17 residues. Germline lookup yields CDR1 ENHRY and CDR2 SYGVKD. This CDR3 reads CAIRKREGLLVTGELFF. DNA for the CDR3: TGTGCCATCCGGAAGCGGGAGGGCCTGTTGGTCACCGGGGAGCTGTTTTTT.

This clone was counted between two and nine times. The chain carries TRBV13 and TRBJ1-2; the D gene is possibly TRBD1 (6 bases). Germline lookup yields CDR1 PRHDT and CDR2 FYEKMQ (reference sequence). This CDR3 is 13 amino acids long. The germline V and J ends were trimmed by 0 bases and 8 bases, with 10 bases remaining between them. Written as DNA, the CDR3 is TGTGCCAGCAGCTTAGGTTATGGGGGCGGCTACACCTTC. Protein sequence: CASSLGYGGGYTF.

Only a few counts were recorded for this clone. This chain links TRBV4-3 with TRBJ1-1, with 8 bases identical to TRBD1. Germline V gene lookup returns CDR1 LGHNA and CDR2 YSLEER. V lost 1 base, J lost 7 bases, and 5 bases stayed unmatched. The CDR3 spans 14 residues. The CDR3 is CASSQGGDRLEAFF. CDR3 in DNA: TGCGCCAGCAGCCAAGGGGGGGACAGGCTTGAAGCTTTCTTT.

This sequence joins TRBV4-1 and TRBJ2-3; 7 bases are shared with TRBD2. The V gene end was trimmed by 8 bases and the J gene end by 0 bases; junction bases not matched to a gene: 11. The length of the CDR3 is 16 residues. Germline V gene lookup returns CDR1 MGHRA and CDR2 YSYEKL. CDR3 DNA: TGCGCCAGCGCCCCACGGCTGACTAGCAGCACAGATACGCAGTATTTT. Amino acid sequence: CASAPRLTSSTDTQYF.

The chain is built from TRBV29-1 and TRBJ2-7; D perhaps matches TRBD1 (6 bases). This CDR3 has 14 amino acids. The germline V and J ends were trimmed by 0 bases and 7 bases, with 16 bases remaining between them. Germline lookup yields CDR1 SQVTM and CDR2 ANQGSEA. CDR3 loop: CSVEDPQGPGEQYF. In nucleotides, the CDR3 is TGCAGCGTTGAAGACCCACAGGGCCCGGGGGAGCAGTACTTC.

This clone was found once. The chain recombines TRBV27 with TRBJ1-1, with 7 bases aligning to TRBD1. The ends lost 6 bases at V and 1 base at J; junction bases unmatched: 8. Germline V gene data show CDR1 as MNHEY and CDR2 as SMNVEV (reference sequence). The CDR3 length is 15 residues. CDR3 amino acids: CASRNRGTGNTEAFF. The CDR3 DNA reads as TGTGCCAGCAGGAACAGGGGTACAGGGAACACTGAAGCTTTCTTT.

As regards this clone: Compared with germline, one end of the junction differs, possibly owing to a read error. The CDR3 sequence is CASSFPRTEYGYTF. The CDR3 DNA follows: TGTGCCAGTAGCTTCCCCCGGACAGAGTATGGCTACACCTTC. This chain joins TRBV5-8 and TRBJ1-2, with a weak D call TRBD1 (6 bases). The CDR3 has 14 amino acids. Looked up from germline, CDR1 is SGHTS and CDR2 is YDEGEE. Looking up the rest from reference TRBV5-8 and TRBJ1-2 gives the full variable domain: EAGVTQSPTHLIKTRGQQATLRCSPISGHTSVYWYQQALGLGLQFLLWYDEGEERNRGNFPPRFSGRQFPNYSSELNVNALELEDSALYLCASSFPRTEYGYTFGSGTRLTVV.

This clone has a handful of counts. The rearrangement links TRBV5-6 to TRBJ2-2; 9 nucleotides line up with TRBD1. V trimming: 2 bases; J trimming: 6 bases; junction bases outside the gene matches: 11. The CDR3 runs to 17 residues. Germline V CDR1 and CDR2: SGHDT, YYEEEE. Written as DNA, the CDR3 is TGTGCCAGCAGCTTAGGTCCAGGACAGGGGCCGCCCGGGGAGCTGTTTTTT. It is translated as CASSLGPGQGPPGELFF.

This clone was seen only a few times. This chain joins TRBV12-2 and TRBJ2-2; the table assigns TRBD2, which was not confirmed against the DNA. TRBV12-2 has pseudogene status. The CDR3 contains 18 residues. CDR3 amino acids: CASRLGGGRGLNTGELFF. Written as DNA, the CDR3 is TGTGCAAGTCGCTTAGGGGGAGGTAGGGGATTGAACACCGGGGAGCTGTTTTTT.

The rearrangement uses TRBV5-1 and TRBJ2-7; tentative D call: TRBD1 (6 bases). The germline V gene encodes CDR1 SGHRS and CDR2 YFSETQ. The CDR3 has 15 amino acids. V dropped 2 bases and J dropped 0 bases, with 12 bases sitting between them. The CDR3 is CASSLDSTGSYEQYF. The CDR3 nucleotides read TGCGCCAGCAGCTTAGACTCGACAGGCTCCTACGAGCAGTACTTC.

This chain connects TRBV7-2 to TRBJ2-7, with TRBD2 identical over 9 bases. There are 14 residues in the CDR3. V gave up 3 bases and J gave up 4 bases; unmatched junction bases: 4. Germline values: CDR1 SGHTA, CDR2 FQGNSA. As DNA, the CDR3 is TGTGCCAGCAGCTTGGCGGGGGGGAGATACGAGCAGTACTTC. It yields the protein CASSLAGGRYEQYF.

This chain uses TRBV29-1 with TRBJ2-3, with D possibly TRBD1 on 5 matching bases. Germline V gene data show CDR1 as SQVTM and CDR2 as ANQGSEA. Trimming removed 6 bases at V and 0 bases at J, with 19 bases between. This CDR3 has 16 amino acids. The CDR3 DNA is TGCAGCGTCCTTGGTCTAGGGGCCCTCAGCACAGATACGCAGTATTTT. Residues: CSVLGLGALSTDTQYF.

This rearrangement joins TRBV2 to TRBJ2-1, with TRBD2 matching 8 bases. Trimming at V came to 1 base and at J to 12 bases, leaving 8 bases not matched to a gene. CDR1 SNHLY and CDR2 FYNNEI come from the germline V gene. The CDR3 has 14 residues. As DNA, the CDR3 is TGTGCCAGCAGTGAAGGGCTAGCGGGCAGGGGGCAGTTCTTC. Its protein product is CASSEGLAGRGQFF.